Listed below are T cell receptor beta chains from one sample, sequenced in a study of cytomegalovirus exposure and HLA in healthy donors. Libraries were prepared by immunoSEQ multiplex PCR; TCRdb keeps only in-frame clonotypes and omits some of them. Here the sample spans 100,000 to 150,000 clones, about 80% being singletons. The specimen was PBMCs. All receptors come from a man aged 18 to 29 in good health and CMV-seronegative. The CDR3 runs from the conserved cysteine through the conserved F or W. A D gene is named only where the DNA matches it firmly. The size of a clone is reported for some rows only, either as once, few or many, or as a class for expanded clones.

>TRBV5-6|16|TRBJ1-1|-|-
TGTGCCAGCAGCCTGAGCCTGACAGGTTTCTTCACCTGGGCTTCCTTT
CASSLSLTGFFTWASF
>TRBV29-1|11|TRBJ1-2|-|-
TGCAGCGCCCCAACGGGGGATGGCTACACCTTC
CSAPTGDGYTF
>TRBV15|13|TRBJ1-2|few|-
TGTGCCACCAGCAGAGTTGTTAGCGATGGCTACACCTTC
CATSRVVSDGYTF
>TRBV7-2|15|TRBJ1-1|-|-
TGTGCCAGCAGCTTAGACCCGACACTGAACACTGAAGCTTTCTTT
CASSLDPTLNTEAFF
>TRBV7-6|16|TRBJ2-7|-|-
TGTGCCAGCAGCTCGCGAGGGGGGGCCAGCTCCTACGAGCAGTACTTC
CASSSRGGASSYEQYF
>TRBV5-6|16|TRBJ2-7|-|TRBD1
TGTGCCAGCAGCACTGGACAGGGGTTTAACACCTACGAGCAGTACTTC
CASSTGQGFNTYEQYF
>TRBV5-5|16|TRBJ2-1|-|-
TGTGCCAGCAGCGTTGTTAAGGGGATCGTTGGAAATGAGCAGTTCTTC
CASSVVKGIVGNEQFF
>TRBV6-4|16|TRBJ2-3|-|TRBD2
TGTGCCAGCAGTGCGGGAGCTAGCGGGGGGACAGATACGCAGTATTTT
CASSAGASGGTDTQYF
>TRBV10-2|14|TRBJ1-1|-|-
TGCGCCAGCAGTGAGGGACAGTTGAACACTGAAGCTTTCTTT
CASSEGQLNTEAFF
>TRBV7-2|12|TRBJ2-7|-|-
TGTGCCAGCAGCCCGGGTCGTCACGAGCAGTACTTC
CASSPGRHEQYF
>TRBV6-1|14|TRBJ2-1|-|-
TGTGCCAGCAGTGAGATGAGCTCCTACAATGAGCAGTTCTTC
CASSEMSSYNEQFF
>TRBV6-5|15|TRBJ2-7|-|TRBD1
TGTGCCAGCAGATCGGGACAGACCACGAGGGGGGAGCAGTACTTC
CASRSGQTTRGEQYF
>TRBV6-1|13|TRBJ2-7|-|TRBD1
TGTGCCAGCAGTTCCACAGGGGGGATCGAGCAGTACTTC
CASSSTGGIEQYF
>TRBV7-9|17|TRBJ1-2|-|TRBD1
TGTGCCAGCAGCAACCCCCGGGACAGGAGGCTCGTAGATGGCTACACCTTC
CASSNPRDRRLVDGYTF
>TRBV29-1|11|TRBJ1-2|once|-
TGCAGCGTTGGCAGAAATTATGGCTACACCTTC
CSVGRNYGYTF
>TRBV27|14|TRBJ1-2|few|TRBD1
TGTGCCAGCAGGCGTACAGGGGGCGACTATGGCTACACCTTC
CASRRTGGDYGYTF
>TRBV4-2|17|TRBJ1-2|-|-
TGTGCCAGCAGCCAAGAGGTAGGACGAGCCGGGGACTATGGCTACACCTTC
CASSQEVGRAGDYGYTF
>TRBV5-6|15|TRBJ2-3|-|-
TGTGCCAGCAGCTCGAGGTGGACTAGCACAGATACGCAGTATTTT
CASSSRWTSTDTQYF
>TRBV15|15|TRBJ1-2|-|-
TGTGCCACCAGCAGAGTTCAGGGTAATAGAGGTGGCTACACCTTC
CATSRVQGNRGGYTF
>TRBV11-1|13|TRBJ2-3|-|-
TGTGCCAGCAGCTTAGGGACAGCCAATACGCAGTATTTT
CASSLGTANTQYF
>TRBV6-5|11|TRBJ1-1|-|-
TGTGCCAGCCAAACAGCTATTGAAGCTTTCTTT
CASQTAIEAFF
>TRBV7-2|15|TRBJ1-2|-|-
TGTGCCAGCAGCACCCTCTCACAGGGCGGCTATGGCTACACCTTC
CASSTLSQGGYGYTF
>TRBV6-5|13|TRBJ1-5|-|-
TGTGCCAGCAGTTGGGGGGGCCCTTGGCCCCAGCATTTT
CASSWGGPWPQHF
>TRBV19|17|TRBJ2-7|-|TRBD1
TGTGCCAGTAGTAACCATAGGACAGGGGGGTTCCCCTACGAGCAGTACTTC
CASSNHRTGGFPYEQYF
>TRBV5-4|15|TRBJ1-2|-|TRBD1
TGTGCCAGCAGCTTGGGGCAGGGGGCTAACTATGGCTACACCTTC
CASSLGQGANYGYTF
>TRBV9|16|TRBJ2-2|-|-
TGTGCCAGCAGCCCCGGCCTCGGGGGGAACACCGGGGAGCTGTTTTTT
CASSPGLGGNTGELFF
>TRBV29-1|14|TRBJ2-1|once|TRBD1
TGCAGCGTTGACATGACAGGGGTCCACAATGAGCAGTTCTTC
CSVDMTGVHNEQFF
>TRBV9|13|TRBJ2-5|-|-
TGTGCCAGCAGCCTGCGCGGCGGAGAGACCCAGTACTTC
CASSLRGGETQYF
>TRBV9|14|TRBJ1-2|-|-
TGTGCCAGCAGCCCAGGGGCAGGGGACGGTGGCTACACCTTC
CASSPGAGDGGYTF
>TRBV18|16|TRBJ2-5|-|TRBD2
TGTGCCAGCTCACCACTACGGGGGGGCTCGGAAGAGACCCAGTACTTC
CASSPLRGGSEETQYF
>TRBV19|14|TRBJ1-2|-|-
TGTGCCAGTATCGATTCGGACAGTCCCTATGGCTACACCTTC
CASIDSDSPYGYTF
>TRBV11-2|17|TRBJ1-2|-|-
TGTGCCAGCAGCTTATCCCCCCGAGGGGAGGGCGTCTATGGCTACACCTTC
CASSLSPRGEGVYGYTF
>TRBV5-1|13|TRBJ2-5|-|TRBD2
TGCGCCAGCAGACCCGGACTAGACGAGACCCAGTACTTC
CASRPGLDETQYF
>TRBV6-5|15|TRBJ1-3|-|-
TGTGCCAGCAGTTACGAGGCAGGGACTGGAAACACCATATATTTT
CASSYEAGTGNTIYF
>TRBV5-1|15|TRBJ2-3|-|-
TGCGCCAGCAGCTTATTACTGACAAACACAGATACGCAGTATTTT
CASSLLLTNTDTQYF